These 6 T cell receptor beta chains came from one sample sequenced in a study of CXCR3-negative and CXCR3-positive naive CD8 T cells. In preparing the TRB cDNA libraries, 5' RACE with UMI labels was used. No DNA is given; TCRdb re-called the 5' RACE reads and lists each CDR3 protein once. Listed are over 45,000 distinct CDR3 sequences; around 0.45% falls within the top ten. Material: naive CXCR3- CD8+ T cells from blood. Documented subset: CD45RO-CCR7+CD27+CD95- naive CD8+ T cells lacking CXCR3 (TNR3-). The receptors shown here come from a human donor in good health. Some clones in this sample may be carry-over from other donors' samples.

The chain is built from TRBV6-6 and TRBJ2-7; TCRdb calls TRBD2, which cannot be checked without DNA. The germline V gene encodes CDR1 MNHNY and CDR2 SVGAGI (reference sequence). The CDR3 consists of 15 residues. CDR3 residues: CASSPRDYRPYEQYF.

J is TRBJ2-7 and V is TRBV2; TCRdb's D call of TRBD1 is untestable without DNA. Per the germline V gene, CDR1 is SNHLY and CDR2 is FYNNEI. This CDR3 is 12 amino acids long. CDR3 protein: CASSPLGPEQYF. Full variable domain (rest looked up from reference TRBV2 and TRBJ2-7): EPEVTQTPSHQVTQMGQEVILRCVPISNHLYFYWYRQILGQKVEFLVSFYNNEISEKSEIFDDQFSVERPDGSNFTLKIRSTKLEDSAMYFCASSPLGPEQYFGPGTRLTVT.

The chain couples TRBV20-1 to TRBJ2-3; as DNA is missing, the TRBD1 call by TCRdb cannot be tested. This CDR3 comprises 17 residues. Germline V gives CDR1 DFQATT, CDR2 SNEGSKA (reference sequence). CDR3 sequence: CSAAPDLLGQVPDTQYF.

This rearrangement joins TRBV7-9 to TRBJ2-7. The germline V gene encodes CDR1 SEHNR and CDR2 FQNEAQ (reference sequence). This CDR3 comprises 13 residues. CDR3 amino acids: CASLKTSEDEQYF.

The chain employs TRBV7-9 and TRBJ1-1; TCRdb gives TRBD1 as the D gene, but with no DNA this cannot be confirmed. This CDR3 comprises 13 residues. Germline loops: CDR1 SEHNR, CDR2 FQNEAQ (reference sequence). The CDR3 here is CASSLVGQPLAFF.

The chain's CDR3 is CSVVTGTNTEAFF. The chain uses TRBV29-1 and TRBJ1-1; TCRdb indicates TRBD1, and absent DNA this call remains unverified. The CDR3 consists of 13 residues. The germline gives CDR1 SQVTM, CDR2 ANQGSEA.